Included here is one T cell receptor (beta chain) sequence, with context. These data are taken from a study of blood T cell repertoires in COVID-19. Study-wide context: PBMCs, B-cell-depleted T cells, or T cells were the source of the cDNA or gDNA that made up the material.

CDR3 length: 19 amino acids. Germline values: CDR1 SGDLS, CDR2 YYNGEE. The ends lost 3 bases at V and 1 base at J; junction bases unmatched: 10. Libraries were prepared by immunoSEQ multiplex PCR; TCRdb keeps only in-frame clonotypes and omits some of them. The sample consists of roughly 90,000 clones, 70% to 85% of them appearing once. The V and J genes are TRBV9 and TRBJ2-2; 12 positions match TRBD2. Sequences were obtained from peripheral blood. This TCR was sampled from a human donor in a cohort sampled during active COVID-19. CDR3 in amino acids: CASSAPLAGGQGNTGELFF. CDR3 in DNA: TGTGCCAGCAGCGCACCTCTAGCGGGAGGGCAAGGGAACACCGGGGAGCTGTTTTTT. The full variable domain, in which reference TRBV9 and TRBJ2-2 provide the parts outside the CDR3, is DSGVTQTPKHLITATGQRVTLRCSPRSGDLSVYWYQQSLDQGLQFLIQYYNGEERAKGNILERFSAQQFPDLHSELNLSSLELGDSALYFCASSAPLAGGQGNTGELFFGEGSRLTVL.